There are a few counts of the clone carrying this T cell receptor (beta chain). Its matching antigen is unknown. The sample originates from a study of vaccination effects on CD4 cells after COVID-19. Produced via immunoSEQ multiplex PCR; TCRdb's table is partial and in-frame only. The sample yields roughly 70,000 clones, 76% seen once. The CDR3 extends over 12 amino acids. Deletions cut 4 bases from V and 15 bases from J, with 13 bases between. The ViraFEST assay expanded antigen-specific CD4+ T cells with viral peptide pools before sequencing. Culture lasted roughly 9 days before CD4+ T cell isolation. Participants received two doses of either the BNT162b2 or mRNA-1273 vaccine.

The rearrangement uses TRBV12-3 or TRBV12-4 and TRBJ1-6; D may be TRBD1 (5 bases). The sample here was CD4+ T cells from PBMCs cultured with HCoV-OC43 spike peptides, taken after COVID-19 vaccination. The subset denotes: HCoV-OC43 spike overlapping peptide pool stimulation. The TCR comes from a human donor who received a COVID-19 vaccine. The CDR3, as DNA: TGTGCCAGCAGTTACGAGGGGAGAGACCTCCACTTT. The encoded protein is CASSYEGRDLHF.